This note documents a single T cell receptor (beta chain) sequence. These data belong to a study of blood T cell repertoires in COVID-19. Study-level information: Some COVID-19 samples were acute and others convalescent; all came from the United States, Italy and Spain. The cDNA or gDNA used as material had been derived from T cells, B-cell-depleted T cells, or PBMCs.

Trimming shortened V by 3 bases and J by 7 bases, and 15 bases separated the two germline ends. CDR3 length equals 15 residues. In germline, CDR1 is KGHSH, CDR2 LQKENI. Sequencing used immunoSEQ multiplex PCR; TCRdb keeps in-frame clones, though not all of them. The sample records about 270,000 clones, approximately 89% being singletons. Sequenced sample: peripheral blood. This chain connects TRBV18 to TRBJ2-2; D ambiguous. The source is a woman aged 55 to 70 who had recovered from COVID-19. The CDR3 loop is CASSPSLPRGGELFF. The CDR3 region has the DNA TGTGCCAGCTCACCCAGCCTACCCAGAGGCGGGGAGCTGTTTTTT. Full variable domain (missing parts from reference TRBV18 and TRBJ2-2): NAGVMQNPRHLVRRRGQEARLRCSPMKGHSHVYWYRQLPEEGLKFMVYLQKENIIDESGMPKERFSAEFPKEGPSILRIQQVVRGDSAAYFCASSPSLPRGGELFFGEGSRLTVL.